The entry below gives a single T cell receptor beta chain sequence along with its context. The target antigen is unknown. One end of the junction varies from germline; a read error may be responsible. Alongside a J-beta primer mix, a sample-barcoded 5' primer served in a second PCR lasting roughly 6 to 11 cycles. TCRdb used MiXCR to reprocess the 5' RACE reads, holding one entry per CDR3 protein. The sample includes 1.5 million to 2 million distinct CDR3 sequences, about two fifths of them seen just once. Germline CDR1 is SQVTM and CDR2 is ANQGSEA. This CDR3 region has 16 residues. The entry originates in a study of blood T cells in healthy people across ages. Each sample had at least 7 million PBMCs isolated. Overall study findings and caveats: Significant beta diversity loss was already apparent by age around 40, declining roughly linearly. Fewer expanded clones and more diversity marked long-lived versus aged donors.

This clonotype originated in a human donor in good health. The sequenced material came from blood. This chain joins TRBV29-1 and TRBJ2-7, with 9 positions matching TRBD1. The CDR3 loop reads CGVGELLRDRAYEQYF. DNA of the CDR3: TGCGGCGTTGGAGAACTACTCCGGGACAGGGCCTACGAGCAGTACTTC.